This TCR beta chain was documented in a study of blood T cell repertoires in COVID-19. Study-level information: Samples representing acute and convalescent COVID-19 were sourced from the United States, Italy and Spain. T cells, B-cell-depleted T cells, or PBMCs supplied cDNA or gDNA.

V lost 4 bases to trimming and J lost 0 bases; unmatched junction nucleotides: 7. The CDR3 runs to 17 residues. CDR1 and CDR2 from the germline V gene are SGDLS and YYNGEE. As processed by the authors: It was from reference gene primer amplification that nucleated cell counts were estimated. The table came from immunoSEQ multiplex PCR; TCRdb's copy has only in-frame clones and leaves some out. The DNA was the basis for D and trimming; V, J and clone size are from that table. The sample holds under 100,000 clones; 65% to 80% are singletons and the top ten take less than 20%. Sequenced input: peripheral blood. This TCR came from a woman over 75 with active or convalescent COVID-19. The rearrangement links TRBV9 to TRBJ1-2; 12 nucleotides agree with TRBD1. The CDR3 DNA follows: TGTGCCAGCAGCCCAGGGACAGGGGGCTTGGCTAACTATGGCTACACCTTC. Residues: CASSPGTGGLANYGYTF.